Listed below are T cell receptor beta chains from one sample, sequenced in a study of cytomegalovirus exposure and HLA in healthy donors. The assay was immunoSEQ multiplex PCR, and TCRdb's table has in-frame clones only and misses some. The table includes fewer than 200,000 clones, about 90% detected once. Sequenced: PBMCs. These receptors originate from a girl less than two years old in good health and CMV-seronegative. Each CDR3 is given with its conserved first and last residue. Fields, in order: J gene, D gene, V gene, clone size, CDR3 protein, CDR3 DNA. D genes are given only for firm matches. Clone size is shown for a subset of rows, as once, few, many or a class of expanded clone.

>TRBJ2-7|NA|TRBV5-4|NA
CASSRDREATYEQYF
TGTGCCAGCAGCCGTGACCGGGAAGCAACCTACGAGCAGTACTTC
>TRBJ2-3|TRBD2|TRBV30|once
CAWARLAGGTDTQYF
TGTGCCTGGGCGAGGCTAGCGGGAGGAACAGATACGCAGTATTTT
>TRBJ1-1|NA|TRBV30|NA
CAWSVTEGAAAFF
TGTGCCTGGAGTGTAACCGAGGGTGCAGCTGCTTTCTTT
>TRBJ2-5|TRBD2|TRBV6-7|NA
CASSYGLAEETQYF
TGTGCCAGCAGTTACGGGCTAGCGGAAGAGACCCAGTACTTC
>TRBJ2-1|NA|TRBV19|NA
CASSIVAGRRNEQFF
TGTGCCAGTAGTATCGTTGCGGGAAGACGCAATGAGCAGTTCTTC
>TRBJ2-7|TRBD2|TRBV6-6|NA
CASSYRAGRVYF
TGTGCCAGCAGTTACAGGGCCGGGAGGGTGTACTTC
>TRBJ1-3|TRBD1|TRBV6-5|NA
CASRTSGGEGNTIYF
TGTGCCAGCAGGACCTCAGGGGGCGAGGGAAACACCATATATTTT
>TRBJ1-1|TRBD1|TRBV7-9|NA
CASSLGILDRGFPEAFF
TGTGCCAGCAGCTTAGGAATCTTGGACAGGGGCTTTCCTGAAGCTTTCTTT
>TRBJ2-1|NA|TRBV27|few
CASSLLWRTQGTEQFF
TGTGCCAGCAGTTTGCTGTGGCGGACTCAAGGCACTGAGCAGTTCTTC
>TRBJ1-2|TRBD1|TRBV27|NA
CASSSRTGWGMGNYGYTF
TGTGCCAGCAGTTCTCGGACAGGATGGGGTATGGGTAACTATGGCTACACCTTC
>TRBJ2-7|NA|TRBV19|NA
CASSPGSGYFYEQYF
TGTGCCAGTAGCCCGGGGAGTGGGTATTTCTACGAGCAGTACTTC
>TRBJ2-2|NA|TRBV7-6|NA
CASSLGPTGELFF
TGTGCCAGCAGCTTAGGGCCCACCGGGGAGCTGTTTTTT
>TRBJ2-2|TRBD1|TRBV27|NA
CASRKGTGVGTGELFF
TGTGCCAGCAGGAAAGGGACAGGGGTTGGCACCGGGGAGCTGTTTTTT
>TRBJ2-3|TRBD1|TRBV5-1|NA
CASSFGYRGRTTDTQYF
TGCGCCAGCAGCTTTGGGTACAGGGGCCGGACCACAGATACGCAGTATTTT
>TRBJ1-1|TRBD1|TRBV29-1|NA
CSAVDRANTEAFF
TGCAGCGCCGTTGACAGGGCGAACACTGAAGCTTTCTTT
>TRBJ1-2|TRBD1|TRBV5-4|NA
CASSLEAGGFYGYTF
TGTGCCAGCAGCTTGGAGGCAGGGGGCTTCTATGGCTACACCTTC
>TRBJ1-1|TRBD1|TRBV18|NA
CASSPTYDRDTEAFF
TGTGCCAGCTCACCTACTTATGACAGGGACACTGAAGCTTTCTTT
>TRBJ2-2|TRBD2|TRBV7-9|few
CASRAGTSAGELFF
TGTGCCAGCAGAGCCGGGACTAGCGCGGGGGAGCTGTTTTTT
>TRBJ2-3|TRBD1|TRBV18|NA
CASSFRGFTDTQYF
TGTGCCAGCTCCTTCAGGGGGTTCACAGATACGCAGTATTTT
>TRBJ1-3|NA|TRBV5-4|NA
CASSLTGGGNTIYF
TGTGCCAGCAGCTTGACGGGTGGGGGAAACACCATATATTTT
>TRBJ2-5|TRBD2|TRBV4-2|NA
CASSQGDLTSGGETQYF
TGTGCCAGCAGCCAAGGAGATCTGACTAGCGGGGGGGAGACCCAGTACTTC
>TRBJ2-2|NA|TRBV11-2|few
CASSLGRGESGELFF
TGTGCCAGCAGCTTAGGCAGGGGGGAATCCGGGGAGCTGTTTTTT
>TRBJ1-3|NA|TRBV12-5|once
CASGWPNAGLRLPFISRSGNTIYF
TGTGCTAGTGGTTGGCCTAACGCGGGACTCCGCTTACCCTTTATTTCCCGCTCTGGAAACACCATATATTTT
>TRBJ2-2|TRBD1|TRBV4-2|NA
CASSQLTGGKAGELFF
TGTGCCAGCAGCCAATTAACAGGGGGAAAGGCCGGGGAGCTGTTTTTT
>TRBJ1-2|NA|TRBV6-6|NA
CASSRTANYGYTF
TGTGCCAGCAGTCGGACAGCTAACTATGGCTACACCTTC
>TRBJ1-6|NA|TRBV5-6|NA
CASSFGRNSPLHF
TGTGCCAGCAGCTTCGGTCGGAATTCACCCCTCCACTTT
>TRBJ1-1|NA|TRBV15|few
CATSTDTLRAFF
TGTGCCACCAGCACGGACACCCTGAGAGCTTTCTTT
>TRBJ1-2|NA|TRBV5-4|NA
CASSQKGKANYGYTF
TGTGCCAGCAGCCAGAAGGGGAAAGCTAACTATGGCTACACCTTC
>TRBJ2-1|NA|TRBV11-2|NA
CASSFFRRGLNNEQFF
TGTGCCAGCAGCTTCTTTCGTAGGGGGTTGAACAATGAGCAGTTCTTC
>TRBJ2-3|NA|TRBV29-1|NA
CSVKQRQTDTQYF
TGCAGCGTTAAGCAGCGGCAAACAGATACGCAGTATTTT
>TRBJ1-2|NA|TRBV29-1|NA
CSVAPRRGSNYGYTF
TGCAGCGTTGCGCCTCGGCGGGGATCTAACTATGGCTACACCTTC
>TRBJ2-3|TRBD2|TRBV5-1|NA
CASKRTSVGGDTQYF
TGCGCCAGCAAAAGGACTAGCGTTGGAGGAGATACGCAGTATTTT
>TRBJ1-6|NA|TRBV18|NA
CASSPGYNSPLHF
TGTGCCAGCTCACCCGGCTATAATTCACCCCTCCACTTT
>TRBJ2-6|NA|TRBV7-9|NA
CASSLVSGANVLTF
TGTGCCAGCAGCTTAGTTAGTGGGGCCAACGTCCTGACTTTC
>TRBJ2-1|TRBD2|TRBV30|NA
CACTGLASYNEQFF
TGTGCCTGCACGGGACTAGCTTCCTACAATGAGCAGTTCTTC
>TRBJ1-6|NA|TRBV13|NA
CASSLVGYNSPLHF
TGTGCCAGCAGCTTAGTCGGGTATAATTCACCCCTCCACTTT
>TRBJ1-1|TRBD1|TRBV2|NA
CASSVPGQGAEAFF
TGTGCCAGCAGTGTTCCGGGACAGGGCGCTGAAGCTTTCTTT
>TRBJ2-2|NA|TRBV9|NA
CASSVAPGNTGELFF
TGTGCCAGCAGCGTAGCTCCGGGGAACACCGGGGAGCTGTTTTTT
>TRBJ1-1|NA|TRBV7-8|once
CASSLNTPGPEAFF
TGTGCCAGCAGCTTAAATACCCCAGGGCCTGAAGCTTTCTTT
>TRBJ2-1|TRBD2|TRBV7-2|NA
CASSSTPTGGSHEQFF
TGTGCCAGCAGCTCTACCCCGACGGGAGGCAGCCATGAGCAGTTCTTC
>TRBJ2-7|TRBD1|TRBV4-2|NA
CASSPSAVDRGHEQYF
TGTGCCAGCAGCCCCTCGGCGGTGGACAGGGGACACGAGCAGTACTTC
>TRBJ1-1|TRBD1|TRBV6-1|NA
CASSGQGRTEAFF
TGTGCCAGCAGTGGACAGGGGAGGACTGAAGCTTTCTTT
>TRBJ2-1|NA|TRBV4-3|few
CASSPTAYNEQFF
TGCGCCAGCAGCCCCACGGCCTACAATGAGCAGTTCTTC